This is a list of T cell receptor beta chains from one sample in a study of CD8+ T cells in alopecia areata. The repertoire was sequenced with immunoSEQ multiplex PCR; TCRdb's copy has only in-frame clones and lacks some. The sample lists over 3,500 clones; about three fifths were seen once. The starting material was skin, obtained around week 36, from a patient treated with tofacitinib. These receptors came from a human donor with alopecia areata. The CDR3 runs from the conserved cysteine through the conserved F or W. The D gene is left open where the match is weak. The size field is filled for only some rows; it gives once, few, many or a size class.

>once|TRBJ1-1|.|TRBV7-9
TGTGCCAGCAGCCAAGTGAGCGCATCCAGGGCTGAAGCTTTCTTT
CASSQVSASRAEAFF
>.|TRBJ2-5|TRBD2|TRBV27
TGTGCCAGCGTCGTCCGGGCGGGGGGGGTAGAGACCCAGTACTTC
CASVVRAGGVETQYF
>.|TRBJ1-2|.|TRBV7-9
TGTGCCAGCAGCTTAGGGCAGGGGCACTATGGCTACACCTTC
CASSLGQGHYGYTF
>.|TRBJ1-2|TRBD1|TRBV7-9
TGTGCCAGCAGCTTAAAGGGACAGGACTATGGCTACACCTTC
CASSLKGQDYGYTF
>.|TRBJ1-3|.|TRBV28
TGTGCCAGTATCCAGGGAGGAGATAACACCATATATTTT
CASIQGGDNTIYF
>.|TRBJ2-1|TRBD2|TRBV6-4
TGTGCCAGCAGTGGACTAGCGGGAGGTGATGAGCAGTTCTTC
CASSGLAGGDEQFF
>few|TRBJ2-5|TRBD1|TRBV19
TGTGCCAGTAGTATCTCCGGACAGGGGGCGCATGAGACCCAGTACTTC
CASSISGQGAHETQYF
>.|TRBJ2-5|TRBD2|TRBV11-2
TGTGCCAGCAGCCCCTCCTCTGCGGGAGGCCAAGAGACCCAGTACTTC
CASSPSSAGGQETQYF
>.|TRBJ2-1|TRBD2|TRBV5-1
TGCGCCAGCAGCTTGGTAGCGGGGCACAATGAGCAGTTCTTC
CASSLVAGHNEQFF
>few|TRBJ2-1|.|TRBV7-8
TGTGCCAGCAGCTTCCGGGAGCCAAGCTCCTACAATGAGCAGTTCTTC
CASSFREPSSYNEQFF
>few|TRBJ2-3|TRBD2|TRBV6-5
TGTGCCAGCAGTTACGGGACTAGCGGGACCACAGATACGCAGTATTTT
CASSYGTSGTTDTQYF
>few|TRBJ1-3|.|TRBV30
TGTGCCTGGAGTGTCAACTCTGGAAACACCATATATTTT
CAWSVNSGNTIYF
>.|TRBJ2-7|TRBD2|TRBV5-4
TGTGCCAGCACCGGAGGACGGGAGGACTCCTACGAGCAGTACTTC
CASTGGREDSYEQYF
>.|TRBJ2-5|.|TRBV6-1
TGTGCCAGCAGTTCCTGGACCGAACAAGAGACCCAGTACTTC
CASSSWTEQETQYF
>few|TRBJ2-2|TRBD2|TRBV7-3
TGTGCCAGCAGCCCCGCCGGGGGACTAGCGGGAGGGGAGCTGTTTTTT
CASSPAGGLAGGELFF
>few|TRBJ2-1|.|TRBV28
TGTGCCAGCTGGCAAAGCTCCTACAATGAGCAGTTCTTC
CASWQSSYNEQFF
>.|TRBJ2-3|TRBD2|TRBV13
TGTGCCAGCCGGAAGGGGCCAGCGGGAGGCCACCTCACAGATACGCAGTATTTT
CASRKGPAGGHLTDTQYF
>.|TRBJ2-7|TRBD1|TRBV6-6
TGTGCCAGCACCTCTACAGGGGCCGAGCAGTACTTC
CASTSTGAEQYF
>.|TRBJ1-5|TRBD1|TRBV28
TGTGCCAGCAGTTTCCCCCAGGGACAGAACAATCAGCCCCAGCATTTT
CASSFPQGQNNQPQHF
>.|TRBJ1-5|.|TRBV7-2
TGTGCCAGCAGCTCCAGCATAATATGGCAGCCCCAGCATTTT
CASSSSIIWQPQHF
>few|TRBJ2-7|TRBD1|TRBV13
TGTGCCAGCAGCTCGGAGACAGGGAGACGCTCCGAGCAGTACTTC
CASSSETGRRSEQYF
>.|TRBJ2-5|.|TRBV4-1
TGTGCCAGCAGCCAAGACAGGTTAACCCAGTACTTC
CASSQDRLTQYF
>few|TRBJ1-1|.|TRBV7-8
TGTGCCAGCAGCTTAGGCCGCCCGACAGACAAAGCTTTCTTT
CASSLGRPTDKAFF
>.|TRBJ2-5|TRBD2|TRBV7-2
TGTGCCAGCAGCTTAGCGCTAGCGGGAGGGCCCCAGGGGACCCAGTACTTC
CASSLALAGGPQGTQYF
>large|TRBJ2-1|.|TRBV29-1
TGCAGCTTCGGTTACAGCTCCTACAATGAGCAGTTCTTC
CSFGYSSYNEQFF
>.|TRBJ2-7|.|TRBV27
TGTGCCAGCAGCCTCAGCTTTTTATCCTACGAGCAGTACTTC
CASSLSFLSYEQYF
>.|TRBJ2-7|TRBD2|TRBV6-1
TGTGCCAGCAGTGAGCACACTAGCGGGACTTACGAGCAGTACTTC
CASSEHTSGTYEQYF
>.|TRBJ2-7|.|TRBV9
TGTGCCAGCAGCCCTGGAAGCGAGCAGTACTTC
CASSPGSEQYF
>few|TRBJ2-3|.|TRBV6-5
TGTGCCGGAGCCTATGGCGATACGCAGTATTTT
CAGAYGDTQYF
>.|TRBJ1-2|.|TRBV10-3
TGTGCCATCCGCGGGTCCTCAGATGGCTACACCTTC
CAIRGSSDGYTF
>.|TRBJ2-7|TRBD2|TRBV4-1
TGCGCCAGCAGCCAAGGTCAGGAACTAGCGGGAGAATCCTACGAGCAGTACTTC
CASSQGQELAGESYEQYF
>.|TRBJ2-7|TRBD1|TRBV7-9
TGTGCCAGCAGCCGGCGCCGGGACAGGGACGAGCAGTACTTC
CASSRRRDRDEQYF
>few|TRBJ2-7|TRBD2|TRBV6-5
TGTGCCAGCAGCTCCGGGGGGCGGGAGGCGGACGAGCAGTACTTC
CASSSGGREADEQYF
>.|TRBJ2-1|TRBD2|TRBV11-2
TGTGCCAGCTCCGATAGGGACTACCACGTTGTTGGGCAGTTCTTC
CASSDRDYHVVGQFF
>few|TRBJ2-7|TRBD2|TRBV7-8
TGTGCCAGCAGCTTATCCACGCTAGCGGGAAACGAGCAGTACTTC
CASSLSTLAGNEQYF
>few|TRBJ1-1|TRBD1|TRBV29-1
TGCAGCGTCGAACAGGGGACTGAAGCTTTCTTT
CSVEQGTEAFF
>.|TRBJ2-5|TRBD2|TRBV2
TGTGCCAGCAGTGATGAGGGACTAGCGGCGGAGACCCAGTACTTC
CASSDEGLAAETQYF
>few|TRBJ1-5|.|TRBV6-6
TGTGCCAGCAGTTCCCTCACCTTAAATCAGCCCCAGCATTTT
CASSSLTLNQPQHF
>.|TRBJ2-7|.|TRBV5-1
TGCGCCAGCAGTGGCGGAGCGTACGAGCAGTACTTC
CASSGGAYEQYF
>.|TRBJ2-3|TRBD1|TRBV4-1
TGCGCCAGCAGCCAAAAACAGGGGGCTGGCACAGATACGCAGTATTTT
CASSQKQGAGTDTQYF
>.|TRBJ2-7|.|TRBV18
TGTGCCAGCTCACCAACGGCCACAGAGATGTACGAGCAGTACTTC
CASSPTATEMYEQYF
>few|TRBJ1-5|TRBD1|TRBV7-2
TGTGCCAGCAGCGCGGGACAGAGCTGGCAGCCCCAGCATTTT
CASSAGQSWQPQHF